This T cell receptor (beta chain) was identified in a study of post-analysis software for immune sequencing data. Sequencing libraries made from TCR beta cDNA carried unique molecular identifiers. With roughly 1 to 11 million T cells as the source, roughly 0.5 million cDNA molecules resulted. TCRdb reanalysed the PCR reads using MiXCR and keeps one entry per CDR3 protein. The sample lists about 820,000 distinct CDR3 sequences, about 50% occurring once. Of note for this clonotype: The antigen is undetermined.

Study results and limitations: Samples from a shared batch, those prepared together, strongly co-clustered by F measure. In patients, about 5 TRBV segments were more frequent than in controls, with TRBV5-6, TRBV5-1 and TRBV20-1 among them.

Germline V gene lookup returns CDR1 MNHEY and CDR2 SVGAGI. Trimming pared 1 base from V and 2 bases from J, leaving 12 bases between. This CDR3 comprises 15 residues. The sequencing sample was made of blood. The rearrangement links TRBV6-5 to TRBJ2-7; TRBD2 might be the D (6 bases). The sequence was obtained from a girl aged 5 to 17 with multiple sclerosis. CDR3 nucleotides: TGTGCCAGCAGTTACTTGGATTCGGGGGCCTACGAGCAGTACTTC. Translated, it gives CASSYLDSGAYEQYF.